These 22 T cell receptor beta chains came from one sample sequenced in a study of memory CD4+ T cells and cytomegalovirus serostatus. The sort gate was single viable CD3+CD4+CD8-CD45RO+ cells for memory CD4+ T cells. Using immunoSEQ multiplex PCR, the repertoire was profiled, and TCRdb retains in-frame clones only, with some absent. This table holds roughly 40,000 clones, approximately 81% found once. The specimen sequenced was memory CD4+ T cells from blood. The receptors stem from an adult in good health and CMV-seronegative.

This chain joins TRBV5-1 and TRBJ1-5; maybe TRBD1 (6 bases). V was cut by 0 bases and J by 7 bases, with 8 bases left in between. The CDR3 is 13 residues long. Looked up from germline, CDR1 is SGHRS and CDR2 is YFSETQ. The CDR3 spells CASSLEGGQPQHF. DNA of the CDR3: TGCGCCAGCAGCTTGGAGGGGGGACAGCCCCAGCATTTT.

This clone was recorded only once. The rearrangement uses TRBV5-1 and TRBJ1-3; tentatively, D is TRBD1 (6 bases). Germline V gene sequence: CDR1 SGHRS, CDR2 YFSETQ. With 3 bases removed from V and 0 bases from J, the gap between germline ends came to 10 bases. The CDR3 runs 15 residues. CDR3 sequence: CASSSGDNSGNTIYF. In DNA form, the CDR3 reads TGCGCCAGCAGCTCGGGGGACAACTCTGGAAACACCATATATTTT. The full variable domain, its missing parts supplied by reference TRBV5-1 and TRBJ1-3, is KAGVTQTPRYLIKTRGQQVTLSCSPISGHRSVSWYQQTPGQGLQFLFEYFSETQRNKGNFPGRFSGRQFSNSRSEMNVSTLELGDSALYLCASSSGDNSGNTIYFGEGSWLTVV.

The chain combines TRBV9 with TRBJ1-5, with TRBD1 identical over 10 bases. CDR1 and CDR2 from the germline V gene are SGDLS and YYNGEE. The trim removed 3 bases at V and 6 bases at J, leaving 6 bases unmatched. The CDR3 contains 15 residues. The CDR3 region has the DNA TGTGCCAGCAGCGCTGGACAGGGGGAAGTTCAGCCCCAGCATTTT. Amino acid sequence: CASSAGQGEVQPQHF.

V and J are TRBV2 and TRBJ1-2; the D gene is possibly TRBD1 (6 bases). CDR1 and CDR2 from the germline V gene are SNHLY and FYNNEI. There are 13 residues in the CDR3. The V gene lost 0 bases and the J gene lost 7 bases, with 9 bases spanning the gap. CDR3: CASSEARQAGYTF. The DNA of the CDR3 is TGTGCCAGCAGTGAAGCCCGACAGGCTGGCTACACCTTC.

In DNA, the CDR3 is TGTGCCTGGAGTGTTGGACTAGCGGGCCCAGATACGCAGTATTTT. It encodes CAWSVGLAGPDTQYF. V is TRBV30 and J is TRBJ2-3; TRBD2 agrees at 11 bases. The CDR3 has 15 amino acids. Trimming took 0 bases from V and 4 from J; bases not matched to a gene: 3. Looked up from germline, CDR1 is GTSNPN and CDR2 is SVGIG (reference sequence).

This clone was observed a single time. The genes are TRBV5-4 and TRBJ1-2; D is uncertain. CDR1 and CDR2 (germline): SGHNT, YYREEE (reference sequence). Trimming removed 7 bases from V and 5 bases from J, with 21 bases in between. The CDR3 has 15 residues. The CDR3 protein is CASALSHRGLYGYTF. CDR3 nucleotides: TGTGCCAGCGCTCTAAGTCACCGGGGTCTATATGGCTACACCTTC. The complete variable domain, with remaining parts taken from reference TRBV5-4 and TRBJ1-2, reads ETGVTQSPTHLIKTRGQQVTLRCSSQSGHNTVSWYQQALGQGPQFIFQYYREEENGRGNFPPRFSGLQFPNYSSELNVNALELDDSALYLCASALSHRGLYGYTFGSGTRLTVV.

The V gene is TRBV27, the J gene TRBJ2-7; TRBD2 aligns across 7 bases. Trimming removed 2 bases from V and 0 bases from J; junction bases left unmatched: 1. The V gene's germline CDR1 is MNHEY and CDR2 SMNVEV (reference sequence). The CDR3 spans 14 residues. The CDR3 loop is CASSLGGDSYEQYF. CDR3 nucleotides: TGTGCCAGCAGTTTAGGGGGGGACTCCTACGAGCAGTACTTC.

The chain combines TRBV4-1 with TRBJ1-6, with 9 bases aligning to TRBD1. This CDR3 has 16 amino acids. The ends lost 2 bases at V and 5 bases at J; junction bases unmatched: 4. Germline CDR1 reads MGHRA; CDR2 reads YSYEKL. CDR3 region: CASSQPGTGNNSPLHF. The CDR3 coding sequence is TGCGCCAGCAGCCAACCCGGGACAGGGAATAATTCACCCCTCCACTTT.

This clone was detected a few times. The genes are TRBV11-2 and TRBJ1-1; no definite D call. V lost 5 bases to trimming and J lost 6 bases, with 13 bases between them. Per the germline V gene, CDR1 is SGHAT and CDR2 is FQNNGV. The CDR3 has 13 residues. The CDR3 nucleotides are TGTGCCAGCAGCAACCTTAATGGGGCTGAAGCTTTCTTT. Residues: CASSNLNGAEAFF. Full variable domain (remainder filled in from reference TRBV11-2 and TRBJ1-1): EAGVAQSPRYKIIEKRQSVAFWCNPISGHATLYWYQQILGQGPKLLIQFQNNGVVDDSQLPKDRFSAERLKGVDSTLKIQPAKLEDSAVYLCASSNLNGAEAFFGQGTRLTVV.

The chain uses TRBV7-2 and TRBJ2-7, with 8 bases matching TRBD2. V dropped 0 bases and J dropped 7; count of bases not matched to a gene: 11. The CDR3 loop spans 16 amino acids. Germline V CDR1 and CDR2: SGHTA, FQGNSA. The CDR3 here is CASSLAKLAGGGEQYF. CDR3 sequence (DNA): TGTGCCAGCAGCTTAGCCAAGCTGGCGGGAGGTGGAGAGCAGTACTTC. Supplemented by reference TRBV7-2 and TRBJ2-7, the full variable domain reads GAGVSQSPSNKVTEKGKDVELRCDPISGHTALYWYRQSLGQGLEFLIYFQGNSAPDKSGLPSDRFSAERTGGSVSTLTIQRTQQEDSAVYLCASSLAKLAGGGEQYFGPGTRLTVT.

This chain connects TRBV6-5 to TRBJ2-1, with D possibly TRBD2 on 6 matching bases. The germline CDR1 and CDR2 sequences are MNHEY and SVGAGI. V was cut by 0 bases and J by 5 bases, with 11 bases left in between. The CDR3 consists of 15 residues. CDR3 in amino acids: CASSYSIGEDNEQFF. CDR3 nucleotides: TGTGCCAGCAGTTACTCGATCGGGGAGGACAATGAGCAGTTCTTC.

The chain joins TRBV11-2 to TRBJ1-1, with no clear D. V shed 3 bases and J shed 2 bases, with 4 bases lying between them. From germline, CDR1 is SGHAT and CDR2 FQNNGV. The CDR3 totals 12 residues. The CDR3 DNA is TGTGCCAGCAGCTTCGGAAACACTGAAGCTTTCTTT. Translating it yields CASSFGNTEAFF. The full variable domain, in which reference TRBV11-2 and TRBJ1-1 provide the parts outside the CDR3, is EAGVAQSPRYKIIEKRQSVAFWCNPISGHATLYWYQQILGQGPKLLIQFQNNGVVDDSQLPKDRFSAERLKGVDSTLKIQPAKLEDSAVYLCASSFGNTEAFFGQGTRLTVV.

This clone appeared a single time. CDR3 in amino acids: CASSEKEASGRKDTQYF. The CDR3 DNA sequence: TGTGCCAGCAGTGAAAAGGAGGCTAGCGGGAGGAAAGATACGCAGTATTTT. The chain has TRBV2 and TRBJ2-3; 11 nucleotides agree with TRBD2. Unmatched junction bases numbered 9, after V lost 2 bases and J lost 5 bases. The CDR3 is made up of 17 amino acids. CDR1 SNHLY and CDR2 FYNNEI come from the germline V gene.

The chain uses TRBV5-5 and TRBJ1-4, with D unresolved. The germline gives CDR1 SGHKS, CDR2 YYEKEE (reference sequence). The germline V and J ends were trimmed by 4 bases and 0 bases, with 13 bases remaining between them. This CDR3 comprises 16 residues. The CDR3 loop reads CASSRSGSATNEKLFF. The CDR3, as DNA: TGTGCCAGCAGCCGTAGCGGGAGTGCAACTAATGAAAAACTGTTTTTT.

This clone occurred a few times. The CDR3 DNA reads as TGCGCCAGCAGTGATTCCGGGTTCTCTGGAAACACCATATATTTT. It encodes CASSDSGFSGNTIYF. J is TRBJ1-3 and V is TRBV10-2; D remains ambiguous. V lost 3 bases, J lost 0 bases, and 9 bases lay in between. Germline CDR1 and CDR2: WSHSY and SAAADI. The CDR3 extends over 15 amino acids.

The gene calls are TRBV19 and TRBJ2-7; unclear D gene. CDR1 and CDR2 from the germline V gene are LNHDA and SQIVND (reference sequence). CDR3 size: 10 residues. V was cut by 7 bases and J by 3 bases, with 4 bases left in between. The CDR3 DNA follows: TGTGCCAGTACCCGCTACGAGCAGTACTTC. It encodes CASTRYEQYF.

The CDR3 loop is CASSQRGPGTQYF. In DNA, the CDR3 is TGCGCCAGCAGCCAGAGGGGCCCCGGGACCCAGTACTTC. This chain links TRBV4-1 with TRBJ2-5, with D perhaps assigned TRBD1 or TRBD2 (5 bases each). The germline V gene encodes CDR1 MGHRA and CDR2 YSYEKL. This CDR3 has 13 residues. V dropped 3 bases and J dropped 7 bases, with 12 bases sitting between them.

V gene TRBV6-5 combines with J gene TRBJ1-2; 7 bases are a match to TRBD1. Trimming took 7 bases from V and 2 from J; bases not matched to a gene: 4. Looked up from germline, CDR1 is MNHEY and CDR2 is SVGAGI. This CDR3 spans 13 amino acids. In DNA form, the CDR3 reads TGTGCCAGCACCTCGGGACAGAACTATGGCTACACCTTC. Protein sequence: CASTSGQNYGYTF.

This clone has more than one count but fewer than ten. The chain has TRBV4-3 and TRBJ1-1; maybe TRBD1 (5 bases). The CDR3 runs to 14 residues. Germline assignment: CDR1 LGHNA and CDR2 YSLEER. V gave up 1 base and J gave up 4 bases, with 10 bases separating them. The CDR3 nucleotides are TGCGCCAGCAGCCAAGGACAGCCGGCCACTGAAGCTTTCTTT. Its translation: CASSQGQPATEAFF.

This clone showed up just a few times. The V call is TRBV30, the J call TRBJ1-1; D may be TRBD1 (5 bases). The CDR3 has 12 residues. Trimming left V 5 bases short and J 4 bases short, with 11 bases between. Germline CDR1 GTSNPN, CDR2 SVGIG (reference sequence). CDR3: CAWGHSSTEAFF. CDR3 nucleotide sequence: TGTGCCTGGGGACATTCATCCACTGAAGCTTTCTTT.

The chain links TRBV9 to TRBJ2-1; 12 nucleotides line up with TRBD2. The CDR3 is made up of 17 amino acids. Germline assignment: CDR1 SGDLS and CDR2 YYNGEE. The junction had 14 bases not matched to a gene; V was cut back by 4 bases and J by 9 bases. The CDR3, as DNA: TGTGCCAGCAGCCATCTAACTAGCGGGAGGTCATTCACTGAGCAGTTCTTC. Its translation is CASSHLTSGRSFTEQFF.

V usage is TRBV5-8 and J usage is TRBJ2-7; tentatively, D is TRBD1 (6 bases). CDR3 length: 18 amino acids. V was shortened by 4 bases and J by 2 bases, with 25 bases between the two germline ends. Germline assignment: CDR1 SGHTS and CDR2 YDEGEE. Written as DNA, the CDR3 is TGTGCCAGCAGCCGTCCCAGGGGTCCCAGTAAGACCCCCTACGAGCAGTACTTC. Translation gives CASSRPRGPSKTPYEQYF.